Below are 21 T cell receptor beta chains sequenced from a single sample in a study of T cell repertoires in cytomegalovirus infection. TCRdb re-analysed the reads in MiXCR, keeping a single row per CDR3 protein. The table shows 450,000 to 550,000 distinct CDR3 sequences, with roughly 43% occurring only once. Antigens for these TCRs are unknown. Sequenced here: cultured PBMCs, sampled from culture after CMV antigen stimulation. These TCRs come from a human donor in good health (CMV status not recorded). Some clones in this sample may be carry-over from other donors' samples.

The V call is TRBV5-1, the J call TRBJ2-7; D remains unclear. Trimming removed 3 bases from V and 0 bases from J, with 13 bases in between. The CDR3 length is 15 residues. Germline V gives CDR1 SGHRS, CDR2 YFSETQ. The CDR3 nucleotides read TGCGCCAGCAGCTGGTCGGGTGGCAGCTCCTACGAGCAGTACTTC. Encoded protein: CASSWSGGSSYEQYF. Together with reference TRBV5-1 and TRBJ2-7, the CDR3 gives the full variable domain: KAGVTQTPRYLIKTRGQQVTLSCSPISGHRSVSWYQQTPGQGLQFLFEYFSETQRNKGNFPGRFSGRQFSNSRSEMNVSTLELGDSALYLCASSWSGGSSYEQYFGPGTRLTVT.

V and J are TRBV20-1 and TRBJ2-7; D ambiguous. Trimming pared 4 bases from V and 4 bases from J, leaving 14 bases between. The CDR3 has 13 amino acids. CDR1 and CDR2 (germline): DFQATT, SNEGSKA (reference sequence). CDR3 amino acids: CSAKKGLEYEQYF. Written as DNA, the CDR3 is TGCAGTGCTAAAAAGGGTTTGGAATACGAGCAGTACTTC.

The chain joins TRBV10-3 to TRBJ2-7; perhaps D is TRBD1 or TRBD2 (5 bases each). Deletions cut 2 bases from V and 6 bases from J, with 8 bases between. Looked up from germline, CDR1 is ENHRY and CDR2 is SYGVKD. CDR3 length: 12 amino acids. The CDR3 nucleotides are TGTGCCATCAGTGAGAGGGACGGCGAGCAGTACTTC. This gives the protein CAISERDGEQYF.

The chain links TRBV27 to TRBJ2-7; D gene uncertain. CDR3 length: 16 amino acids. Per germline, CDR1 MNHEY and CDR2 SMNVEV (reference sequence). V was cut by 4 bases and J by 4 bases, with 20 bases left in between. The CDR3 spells CASSSPRTKSRYEQYF. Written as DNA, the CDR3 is TGTGCCAGCAGTTCCCCTCGGACGAAGAGTAGGTACGAGCAGTACTTC.

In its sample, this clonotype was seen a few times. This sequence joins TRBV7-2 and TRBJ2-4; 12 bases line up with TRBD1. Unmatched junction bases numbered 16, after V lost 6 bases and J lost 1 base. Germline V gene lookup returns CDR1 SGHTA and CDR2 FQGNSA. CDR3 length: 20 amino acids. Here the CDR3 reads CASSSGGTGGSLPAKNIQYF. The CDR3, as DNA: TGTGCCAGCAGTTCGGGTGGGACAGGGGGCTCTTTGCCTGCCAAAAACATTCAGTACTTC.

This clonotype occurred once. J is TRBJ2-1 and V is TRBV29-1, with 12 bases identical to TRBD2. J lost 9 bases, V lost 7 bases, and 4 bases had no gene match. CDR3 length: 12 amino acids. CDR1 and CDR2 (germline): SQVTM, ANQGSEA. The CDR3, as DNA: TGCAGCGCTAGCGGGGGGGCCGGTGAGCAGTTCTTC. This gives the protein CSASGGAGEQFF.

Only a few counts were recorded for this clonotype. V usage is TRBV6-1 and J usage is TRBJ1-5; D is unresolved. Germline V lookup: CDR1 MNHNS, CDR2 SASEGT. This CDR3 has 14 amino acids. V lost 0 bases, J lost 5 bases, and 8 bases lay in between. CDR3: CASSEAGGYQPQHF. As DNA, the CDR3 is TGTGCCAGCAGTGAAGCGGGAGGGTATCAGCCCCAGCATTTT.

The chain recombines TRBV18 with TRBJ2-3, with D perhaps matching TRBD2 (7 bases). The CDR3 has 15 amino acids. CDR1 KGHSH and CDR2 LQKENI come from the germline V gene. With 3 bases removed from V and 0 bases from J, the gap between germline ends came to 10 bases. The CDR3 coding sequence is TGTGCCAGCTCACCGGGGGGGCCTAGCACAGATACGCAGTATTTT. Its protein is CASSPGGPSTDTQYF.

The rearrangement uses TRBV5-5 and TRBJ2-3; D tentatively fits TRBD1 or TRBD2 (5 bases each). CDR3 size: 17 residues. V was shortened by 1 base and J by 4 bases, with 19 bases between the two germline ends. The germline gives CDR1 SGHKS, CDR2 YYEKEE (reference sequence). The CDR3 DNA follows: TGTGCCAGCAGCTTGAAAAGTTGGTGGGGACGGTCAGATACGCAGTATTTT. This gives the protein CASSLKSWWGRSDTQYF. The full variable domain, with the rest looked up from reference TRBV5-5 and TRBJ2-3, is DAGVTQSPTHLIKTRGQQVTLRCSPISGHKSVSWYQQVLGQGPQFIFQYYEKEERGRGNFPDRFSARQFPNYSSELNVNALLLGDSALYLCASSLKSWWGRSDTQYFGPGTRLTVL.

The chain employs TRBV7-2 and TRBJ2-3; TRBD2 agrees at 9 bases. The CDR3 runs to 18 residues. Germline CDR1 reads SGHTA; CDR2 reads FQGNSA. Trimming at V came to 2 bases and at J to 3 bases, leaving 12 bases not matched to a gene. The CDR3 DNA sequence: TGTGCCAGCAGCTTATCATACGGTTCTAGCGGGGAGACAGATACGCAGTATTTT. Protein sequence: CASSLSYGSSGETDTQYF.

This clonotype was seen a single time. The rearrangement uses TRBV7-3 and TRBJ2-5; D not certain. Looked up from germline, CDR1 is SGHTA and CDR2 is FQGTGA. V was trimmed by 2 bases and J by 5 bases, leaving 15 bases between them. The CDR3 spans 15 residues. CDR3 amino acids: CASSLVKYSSETQYF. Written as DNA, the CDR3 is TGTGCCAGCAGCTTAGTCAAGTACAGCTCTGAGACCCAGTACTTC.

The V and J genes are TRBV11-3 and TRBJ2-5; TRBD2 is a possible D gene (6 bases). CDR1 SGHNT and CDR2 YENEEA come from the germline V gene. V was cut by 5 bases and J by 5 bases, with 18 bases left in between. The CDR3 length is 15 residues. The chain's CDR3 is CASSRSTGVLETQYF. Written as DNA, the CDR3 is TGTGCCAGCAGCCGTTCGACGGGAGTTCTGGAGACCCAGTACTTC.

Written as DNA, the CDR3 is TGTGCCAGCACGCGGGAACCCCTCTCCGAGCAGTACTTC. As protein: CASTREPLSEQYF. This chain joins TRBV7-2 and TRBJ2-7; a possible D gene is TRBD2 (6 bases). The CDR3 is made up of 13 amino acids. Germline V CDR1 and CDR2: SGHTA, FQGNSA. The germline V and J ends were trimmed by 7 bases and 6 bases, with 16 bases remaining between them. The complete variable domain, with remaining parts taken from reference TRBV7-2 and TRBJ2-7, reads GAGVSQSPSNKVTEKGKDVELRCDPISGHTALYWYRQSLGQGLEFLIYFQGNSAPDKSGLPSDRFSAERTGGSVSTLTIQRTQQEDSAVYLCASTREPLSEQYFGPGTRLTVT.

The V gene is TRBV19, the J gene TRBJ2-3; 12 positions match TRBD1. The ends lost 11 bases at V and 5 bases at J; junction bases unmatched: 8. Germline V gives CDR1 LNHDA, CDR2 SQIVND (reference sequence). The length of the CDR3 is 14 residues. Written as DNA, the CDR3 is TGTGCCGTCCGGGACAGGGGGCGAGGAGATACGCAGTATTTT. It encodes CAVRDRGRGDTQYF.

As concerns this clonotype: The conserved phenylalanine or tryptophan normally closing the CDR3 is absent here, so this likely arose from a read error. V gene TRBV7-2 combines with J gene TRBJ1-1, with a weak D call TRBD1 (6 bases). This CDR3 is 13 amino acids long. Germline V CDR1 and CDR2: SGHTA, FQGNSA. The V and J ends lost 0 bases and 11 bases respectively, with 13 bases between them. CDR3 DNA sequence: TGTGCCAGCAGCTTAGCGGTAGGGGGACCGGCTTTCGTT. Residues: CASSLAVGGPAFV.

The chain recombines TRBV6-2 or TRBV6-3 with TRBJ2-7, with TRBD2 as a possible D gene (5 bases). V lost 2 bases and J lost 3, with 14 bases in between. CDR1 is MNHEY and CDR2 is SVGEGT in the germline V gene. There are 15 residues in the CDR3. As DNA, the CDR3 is TGTGCCAGCAGTTACCGAAGCGGACCTTTCTACGAGCAGTACTTC. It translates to CASSYRSGPFYEQYF.

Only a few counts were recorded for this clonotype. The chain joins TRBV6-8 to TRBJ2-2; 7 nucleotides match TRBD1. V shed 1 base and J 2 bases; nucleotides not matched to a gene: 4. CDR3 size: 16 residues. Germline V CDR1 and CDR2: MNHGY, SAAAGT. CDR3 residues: CASSYFRDRNTGELFF. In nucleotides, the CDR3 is TGTGCCAGCAGTTACTTCCGGGACAGAAACACCGGGGAGCTGTTTTTT.

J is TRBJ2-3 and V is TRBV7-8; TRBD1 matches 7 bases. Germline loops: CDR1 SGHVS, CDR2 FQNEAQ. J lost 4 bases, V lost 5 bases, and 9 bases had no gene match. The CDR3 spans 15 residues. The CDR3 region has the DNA TGTGCCAGCAGCCAGGGACAGCAGGGCGCAGATACGCAGTATTTT. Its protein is CASSQGQQGADTQYF.

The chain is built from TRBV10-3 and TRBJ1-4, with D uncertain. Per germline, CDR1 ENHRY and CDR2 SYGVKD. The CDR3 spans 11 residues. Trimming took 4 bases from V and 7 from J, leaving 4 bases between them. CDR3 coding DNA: TGTGCCATCAGTGCGGGTGAAAAACTGTTTTTT. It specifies CAISAGEKLFF.

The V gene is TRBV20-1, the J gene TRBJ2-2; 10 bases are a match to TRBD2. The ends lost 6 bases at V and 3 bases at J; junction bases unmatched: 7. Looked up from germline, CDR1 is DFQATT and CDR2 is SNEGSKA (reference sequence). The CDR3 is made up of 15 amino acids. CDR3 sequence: CSAAETSGYTGELFF. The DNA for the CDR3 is TGCAGTGCGGCCGAGACTAGCGGGTACACCGGGGAGCTGTTTTTT.

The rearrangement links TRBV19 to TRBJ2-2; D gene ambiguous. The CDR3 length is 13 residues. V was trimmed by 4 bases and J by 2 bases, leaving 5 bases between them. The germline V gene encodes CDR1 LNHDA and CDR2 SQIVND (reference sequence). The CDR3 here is CASSKPNTGELFF. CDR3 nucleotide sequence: TGTGCCAGTAGTAAACCTAACACCGGGGAGCTGTTTTTT.